This T cell receptor beta chain was captured by sequencing in a study of blood T cell repertoires in COVID-19. About the research overall: The United States, Italy and Spain supplied acute and convalescent COVID-19 samples. The cDNA or gDNA used as material had been derived from T cells, B-cell-depleted T cells, or PBMCs.

The CDR3 has 11 residues. Germline CDR1 SNHLY, CDR2 FYNNEI. The V end lost 4 bases, the J end lost 5 bases, and 4 bases lay between the germline ends. In the original workflow: Using reference gene primer amplification, nucleated cell counts were estimated. The protocol was immunoSEQ multiplex PCR, while the TCRdb copy is restricted to in-frame clones and leaves out a portion. V and J calls and clone size come straight from that table; D and trimming were deduced from the DNA. Seen here are hundreds of thousands of clones, around 83% observed once, and the top ten hold less than 8%. The sequenced sample consisted of peripheral blood. The sequence derives from a woman aged 45-59 years with acute or convalescent COVID-19. V gene TRBV2 combines with J gene TRBJ2-3; no definite D call. CDR3 nucleotides: TGTGCCAGCAGTGCGAGAGATACGCAGTATTTT. It translates to CASSARDTQYF.